Listed below are T cell receptor beta chains from one sample, sequenced in a study of blood T cells in healthy people across ages. TCRdb called the 5' RACE reads again in MiXCR, with one record for every CDR3 protein. The sample lists about 1,600,000 distinct CDR3 sequences; 42% were seen once. The sequenced sample was blood. The source is a woman aged 18-30 years in good health. Each CDR3 is given with its conserved first and last residue. Only part of the rows carry a size: once, few, many, or a class if the clone is expanded.

V	J	size	CDR3
TRBV7-2	TRBJ2-7	-	CTSSTAPGTYEQYF
TRBV20-1	TRBJ2-3	-	CSARAPESTQYF
TRBV27	TRBJ2-1	many	CASSLGYEQFF
TRBV4-1	TRBJ2-7	-	CASSQEGSDRGSYEQYF
TRBV12-3/TRBV12-4	-	few	CASSRGGGLDIQYF
TRBV20-1	TRBJ1-1	once	CSARRSTEAFF
TRBV5-1	TRBJ2-5	few	CASSSHGLAGETQYF
TRBV3-1	TRBJ1-6	few	CASSPVGSPLHF
TRBV20-1	TRBJ2-1	once	CSARTGTSDREQFF
TRBV3-1	TRBJ1-2	-	CASSQESAGQGGYTF
TRBV10-3	TRBJ2-3	few	CAIRLAGSTDTQYF
TRBV12-3/TRBV12-4	TRBJ2-2	-	CASSFEVTGELFF
TRBV6-5	TRBJ1-2	-	CASSHGQKNYGYTF
TRBV6-5	TRBJ1-1	few	CASSSQTLSEAFF
TRBV27	TRBJ2-3	-	CASLPLGTSTDTQYF
TRBV20-1	TRBJ2-1	-	CSGRPNNEQFF
TRBV11-2	TRBJ2-7	-	CASSPPGLAVSYEQYF
TRBV7-2	TRBJ1-2	few	CASSLVAGPYGYTF
TRBV7-9	TRBJ1-2	-	CASSLGGRGDVYGYTF
TRBV20-1	TRBJ2-4	few	CSALPVSTGQNIQYF
TRBV11-2	TRBJ1-4	-	CASSSSGSTNEKLFF
TRBV4-2	TRBJ2-1	-	CASSQVTSGMGEQFF
TRBV5-7	TRBJ2-1	few	CASSLQCAGGLHNEQFF
TRBV29-1	TRBJ1-2	few	CSVVGGNYGYTF
TRBV11-2	TRBJ1-5	-	CASSLVSSQPQHF
TRBV7-6	TRBJ2-7	-	CASSLESEDHPYEQYF
TRBV4-1	-	few	CASSPSGLGYNEQYF
TRBV20-1	TRBJ2-7	-	CSARGTGNSYEQYF
TRBV5-1	TRBJ2-1	few	CASSLGTGGTYNEQFF
TRBV20-1	TRBJ2-5	-	CSARDRMYQETQYF
TRBV6-1	TRBJ2-7	-	CASSRQPGQGRNEQYF
TRBV10-3	TRBJ2-3	-	CAISRATSTDTQYF